The 9 T cell receptor beta chains presented below share a single source sample, sequenced in a study of T cell repertoires in cytomegalovirus infection. TCRdb itself ran the reads through MiXCR, one entry per CDR3 protein. The sample lists 700,000 to 850,000 distinct CDR3 sequences; over 25% were seen once. These receptors have no identified antigens. Here the sequenced sample was cultured CD8+ T cells from PBMCs, taken from culture after CMV antigen stimulation. The receptors shown here come from a human donor in good health (CMV status not recorded). Some clones in this sample may be carry-over from other donors' samples.

The chain joins TRBV27 to TRBJ2-6; tentative D call: TRBD2 (7 bases). Trimming shortened V by 5 bases and J by 0 bases, and 17 bases separated the two germline ends. Germline V gene lookup returns CDR1 MNHEY and CDR2 SMNVEV (reference sequence). This CDR3 has 18 amino acids. In DNA, the CDR3 is TGTGCCAGCAGTCCACTTGGGGGGGGCTACTCTGGGGCCAACGTCCTGACTTTC. Translation gives CASSPLGGGYSGANVLTF.

The chain couples TRBV11-3 to TRBJ2-1, with a possible D match to TRBD1 (6 bases). This CDR3 comprises 13 residues. CDR1 is SGHNT and CDR2 is YENEEA in the germline V gene. V shed 2 bases and J shed 10 bases, with 12 bases lying between them. This chain's CDR3 is CASSLRGGEEQFF. Here the CDR3 DNA reads TGTGCCAGCAGCTTAAGAGGGGGAGAAGAGCAGTTCTTC.

The chain employs TRBV6-1 and TRBJ2-6; possible D gene TRBD1, 5 bases. Deletions cut 6 bases from V and 1 base from J, with 13 bases between. CDR1 MNHNS and CDR2 SASEGT come from the germline V gene. CDR3 length: 16 residues. This CDR3 is CASSTVRESGANVLTF. CDR3 DNA: TGTGCCAGCAGCACAGTCAGGGAATCTGGGGCCAACGTCCTGACTTTC.

The V and J genes are TRBV19 and TRBJ2-4; possibly TRBD2 for D (7 bases). Germline-derived CDR1 and CDR2 are LNHDA and SQIVND (reference sequence). Trimming left V 9 bases short and J 6 bases short, with 12 bases between. The CDR3 loop spans 12 amino acids. CDR3 coding DNA: TGTGCCAGCGGGGGGCCGGGAAACATTCAGTACTTC. Protein product: CASGGPGNIQYF. Looking up the rest from reference TRBV19 and TRBJ2-4 gives the full variable domain: DGGITQSPKYLFRKEGQNVTLSCEQNLNHDAMYWYRQDPGQGLRLIYYSQIVNDFQKGDIAEGYSVSREKKESFPLTVTSAQKNPTAFYLCASGGPGNIQYFGAGTRLSVL.

This clonotype has only a few counts. The chain carries TRBV20-1 and TRBJ2-4; 7 bases agree with TRBD1. Per the germline V gene, CDR1 is DFQATT and CDR2 is SNEGSKA (reference sequence). V lost 5 bases and J lost 0; bases outside the gene matches: 10. This CDR3 contains 16 residues. CDR3 bases: TGCAGTGCTTTCCGAGACAGGGATTCAGCCAAAAACATTCAGTACTTC. Protein sequence: CSAFRDRDSAKNIQYF.

This clonotype was counted only a few times. V is TRBV11-1 and J is TRBJ1-1; 7 nucleotides match TRBD1. Per germline, CDR1 SGHAT and CDR2 FQDESV (reference sequence). With 6 bases clipped from V and 5 bases from J, the junction kept 15 bases outside the gene matches. This CDR3 is 16 amino acids long. CDR3 amino acids: CASRSGTEAIWTEAFF. The CDR3 DNA follows: TGTGCCAGCAGGTCCGGGACAGAGGCAATTTGGACTGAAGCTTTCTTT.

This clonotype was detected ten times or more. The chain is built from TRBV7-6 and TRBJ1-1; tentatively, D is TRBD1 (5 bases). The V end lost 5 bases, the J end lost 4 bases, and 17 bases lay between the germline ends. Germline lookup yields CDR1 SGHVS and CDR2 FNYEAQ. There are 15 residues in the CDR3. DNA for the CDR3: TGTGCCAGCAGCCCCACTCCAGCTCAGGGCACTGAAGCTTTCTTT. It yields the protein CASSPTPAQGTEAFF.

Note on this clonotype: At one of its ends the junction is not consistent with the germline gene, which may arise from a read error. V usage is TRBV12-3 or TRBV12-4 and J usage is TRBJ2-2, with 9 bases lining up with TRBD1. This CDR3 spans 17 amino acids. CDR3 sequence reads: CASSFLQGASSVGEQFF. The CDR3 coding sequence is TGTGCCAGCAGTTTCTTACAGGGGGCTTCTTCAGTCGGGGAGCAGTTTTTT.

Many counts were recorded for this clonotype. This sequence joins TRBV7-2 and TRBJ2-7, with D possibly matching TRBD2 (6 bases). CDR3 length: 15 amino acids. V lost 2 bases and J lost 4, with 15 bases in between. CDR1 is SGHTA and CDR2 is FQGNSA in the germline V gene. CDR3 amino acids: CASSLSQAGIYEQYF. The CDR3 DNA is TGTGCCAGCAGCTTAAGCCAGGCGGGGATTTACGAGCAGTACTTC.